These 32 T cell receptor beta chains share one sample of origin, sequenced in a study of blood T cell repertoires in COVID-19. The method was immunoSEQ multiplex PCR; TCRdb's version includes in-frame clones alone and lacks a portion of them. The sample has fewer than 350,000 clones; about nine tenths are singletons. The sequencing input was peripheral blood. The receptors shown here come from a woman in her 30s with COVID-19, enrolled during active disease.

This chain connects TRBV28 to TRBJ1-3; D is possibly TRBD1 (6 bases). CDR3 length: 16 residues. V gave up 2 bases and J gave up 5 bases, with 16 bases separating them. The germline gives CDR1 MDHEN, CDR2 SYDVKM. The CDR3 DNA is TGTGCCAGCAGTTTAGCAGGGGCGAAGACAAGAAACACCATATATTTT. Protein: CASSLAGAKTRNTIYF.

J is TRBJ2-7 and V is TRBV10-3, with TRBD1 as a possible D gene (6 bases). CDR3 length: 15 amino acids. The V end lost 4 bases, the J end lost 3 bases, and 16 bases lay between the germline ends. Germline V lookup: CDR1 ENHRY, CDR2 SYGVKD. Here the CDR3 reads CAISGNRDTSYEQYF. The CDR3 DNA sequence: TGTGCCATCAGTGGAAACCGGGACACAAGCTACGAGCAGTACTTC.

The chain links TRBV2 to TRBJ1-1; 10 bases agree with TRBD1. This CDR3 region has 14 residues. The V gene end was trimmed by 8 bases and the J gene end by 5 bases; junction bases not matched to a gene: 8. Germline CDR1 SNHLY, CDR2 FYNNEI. CDR3 bases: TGTGCCAGCCTGACAGGGGGCGTTGGTACTGAAGCTTTCTTT. As protein: CASLTGGVGTEAFF.

The CDR3 nucleotides are TGTGCCACCAGTTCCGGGACTTTCGATGGCTACACCTTC. Its protein is CATSSGTFDGYTF. The chain recombines TRBV24-1 with TRBJ1-2; D might be TRBD1 (5 bases). V was shortened by 6 bases and J by 6 bases, with 13 bases between the two germline ends. The germline V gene encodes CDR1 KGHDR and CDR2 SFDVKD. This CDR3 contains 13 residues.

V gene TRBV5-4 combines with J gene TRBJ2-1; D perhaps matches TRBD2 (5 bases). Germline-derived CDR1 and CDR2 are SGHNT and YYREEE (reference sequence). The CDR3 contains 15 residues. Trimming pared 0 bases from V and 5 bases from J, leaving 12 bases between. Here the CDR3 DNA reads TGTGCCAGCAGCTTGGACCTAGCCGGGAACAATGAGCAGTTCTTC. This gives the protein CASSLDLAGNNEQFF. Complete variable domain (other parts from reference TRBV5-4 and TRBJ2-1): ETGVTQSPTHLIKTRGQQVTLRCSSQSGHNTVSWYQQALGQGPQFIFQYYREEENGRGNFPPRFSGLQFPNYSSELNVNALELDDSALYLCASSLDLAGNNEQFFGPGTRLTVL.

The J gene is TRBJ1-5, the V gene TRBV24-1; D is ambiguous. This CDR3 is 13 amino acids long. Germline V CDR1 and CDR2: KGHDR, SFDVKD. Trimming stripped 7 bases from V and 5 bases from J, with 11 bases between. The DNA for the CDR3 is TGTGCCACCAGCCAGGCAGGTTATCAGCCCCAGCATTTT. Amino acid sequence: CATSQAGYQPQHF.

V gene TRBV12-3 or TRBV12-4 combines with J gene TRBJ1-2, with 7 nucleotides matching TRBD1. The CDR3 is 13 amino acids. The J segment lost 3 bases and the V segment lost 6 bases, leaving 4 bases of the junction unmatched. The CDR3 sequence is CASSRTGDYGYTF. In DNA, the CDR3 is TGTGCCAGCAGCAGAACAGGGGACTATGGCTACACCTTC.

V is TRBV6-6 and J is TRBJ2-3, with D unclear. V was cut by 0 bases and J by 2 bases, with 9 bases left in between. The CDR3 has 15 amino acids. Looked up from germline, CDR1 is MNHNY and CDR2 is SVGAGI (reference sequence). The DNA for the CDR3 is TGTGCCAGCAGTTACTCCCGAGGCCCCACAGATACGCAGTATTTT. Protein product: CASSYSRGPTDTQYF.

The CDR3 here is CASSIGSGGYGELFF. CDR3 nucleotide sequence: TGTGCCAGTAGTATAGGAAGCGGGGGCTACGGGGAGCTGTTTTTT. The gene calls are TRBV19 and TRBJ2-2, with 8 positions matching TRBD2. Germline CDR1 LNHDA, CDR2 SQIVND (reference sequence). CDR3 size: 15 residues. The V and J ends lost 1 base and 7 bases, in that order; junction bases with no gene match: 5.

The chain joins TRBV12-3 or TRBV12-4 to TRBJ1-2; a possible D gene is TRBD1 (5 bases). The CDR3 sequence is 13 residues long. The V end was cut by 4 bases, the J end by 7 bases, with 13 bases between. CDR3 nucleotide sequence: TGTGCCAGCAGTTCCTCAGGGTTTCGTGGCTACACCTTC. Residues: CASSSSGFRGYTF.

The genes are TRBV7-8 and TRBJ2-7; weak D call: TRBD2 (6 bases). The CDR3 totals 14 residues. Germline CDR1 is SGHVS and CDR2 is FQNEAQ. V lost 1 base and J 3 bases, leaving 10 bases between the germline ends. The CDR3 loop is CASSLGTTFYEQYF. The CDR3 DNA is TGTGCCAGCAGCTTAGGGACTACATTCTACGAGCAGTACTTC.

The sample holds a few counts of this clone. The rearrangement uses TRBV3-1 (or the pseudogene TRBV3-2) and TRBJ1-5; no firm D call. Trimming shortened V by 4 bases and J by 0 bases, and 7 bases separated the two germline ends. Germline-derived CDR1 and CDR2 are LGHDT and YNNKEL (reference sequence). CDR3 length: 14 amino acids. CDR3 DNA: TGTGCCAGCAGCCCGCGGTTTAGCAATCAGCCCCAGCATTTT. Its protein is CASSPRFSNQPQHF.

The rearrangement joins TRBV6-5 to TRBJ2-7; possible D gene TRBD1, 6 bases. V lost 6 bases and J lost 3, with 15 bases in between. Germline CDR1 and CDR2: MNHEY and SVGAGI. CDR3 length equals 14 residues. The CDR3 coding sequence is TGTGCCAGCAGCCCAGGGGTGGGATACTACGAGCAGTACTTC. This gives the protein CASSPGVGYYEQYF.

The V call is TRBV5-1, the J call TRBJ1-4; weak D call: TRBD1 (6 bases). The germline V and J ends were trimmed by 4 bases and 8 bases, with 15 bases remaining between them. CDR3 length equals 14 residues. Germline lookup yields CDR1 SGHRS and CDR2 YFSETQ. The CDR3 bases are TGCGCCAGCAGCCTTGACAGGAGTCGCGAAAAACTGTTTTTT. This gives the protein CASSLDRSREKLFF.

The chain carries TRBV10-2 and TRBJ2-1, with 8 bases lining up with TRBD2. CDR1 and CDR2 (germline): WSHSY, SAAADI. The junction had 8 bases not matched to a gene; V was cut back by 2 bases and J by 5 bases. The CDR3 is made up of 16 amino acids. The CDR3 spells CASSEPTGGSHNEQFF. Here the CDR3 DNA reads TGCGCCAGCAGTGAGCCGACGGGGGGGTCCCACAATGAGCAGTTCTTC.

The rearrangement uses TRBV4-2 and TRBJ1-5, with D unresolved. The CDR3 is 17 amino acids. Per the germline V gene, CDR1 is LGHNA and CDR2 is YNFKEQ. V was shortened by 0 bases and J by 2 bases, with 14 bases between the two germline ends. For the CDR3, the DNA is TGTGCCAGCAGCCAAGACGGGGTTCGGGTTGGCAATCAGCCCCAGCATTTT. Its protein is CASSQDGVRVGNQPQHF.

V gene TRBV11-2 combines with J gene TRBJ2-7, with D perhaps matching TRBD1 (5 bases). The CDR3 has 15 amino acids. The germline CDR1 and CDR2 sequences are SGHAT and FQNNGV. V lost 5 bases and J lost 6, with 20 bases in between. CDR3 region: CASSPSGLFQGEQYF. The DNA of the CDR3 is TGTGCCAGCAGCCCATCGGGCCTCTTCCAGGGCGAGCAGTACTTC.

This chain links TRBV6-5 with TRBJ1-1, with D tentatively TRBD1 (6 bases). Trimming removed 6 bases at V and 5 bases at J, with 19 bases between. CDR3 length: 15 amino acids. Germline V CDR1 and CDR2: MNHEY, SVGAGI. DNA of the CDR3: TGTGCCAGCAGCCTTGGTGGGGGCGGGAGAACTGAAGCTTTCTTT. Protein sequence: CASSLGGGGRTEAFF.

V gene TRBV5-1 combines with J gene TRBJ2-7; D gene unclear. The CDR3 totals 11 residues. V gave up 5 bases and J gave up 2 bases, with 5 bases separating them. Germline V gene lookup returns CDR1 SGHRS and CDR2 YFSETQ. The CDR3, as DNA: TGCGCCAGCAGTGACACCTACGAGCAGTACTTC. Its translation is CASSDTYEQYF. Supplemented by reference TRBV5-1 and TRBJ2-7, the full variable domain reads KAGVTQTPRYLIKTRGQQVTLSCSPISGHRSVSWYQQTPGQGLQFLFEYFSETQRNKGNFPGRFSGRQFSNSRSEMNVSTLELGDSALYLCASSDTYEQYFGPGTRLTVT.

The rearrangement links TRBV5-1 to TRBJ1-2; D is ambiguous. Germline-derived CDR1 and CDR2 are SGHRS and YFSETQ. V gave up 2 bases and J gave up 3 bases, with 11 bases separating them. The CDR3 runs 14 residues. CDR3 bases: TGCGCCAGCAGCTTAGTCCCGGAGTACTATGGCTACACCTTC. Its translation is CASSLVPEYYGYTF.

The chain combines TRBV5-4 with TRBJ2-3; 10 nucleotides match TRBD2. CDR1 is SGHNT and CDR2 is YYREEE in the germline V gene (reference sequence). Trimming at V came to 9 bases and at J to 5 bases, leaving 3 bases not matched to a gene. The CDR3 length is 12 residues. This chain's CDR3 is CAMSGGVDTQYF. The CDR3 DNA is TGTGCCATGAGCGGGGGGGTAGATACGCAGTATTTT.

The rearrangement links TRBV4-1 to TRBJ2-1; D is ambiguous. The ends were cut back, 5 bases at V and 2 bases at J, with 13 bases in the middle. Per germline, CDR1 MGHRA and CDR2 YSYEKL. CDR3 length: 15 amino acids. The CDR3 spells CASSIGVNAYNEQFF. DNA for the CDR3: TGCGCCAGCAGCATAGGAGTCAACGCCTACAATGAGCAGTTCTTC.

The rearrangement links TRBV14 to TRBJ2-7; 8 bases match TRBD2. Germline V lookup: CDR1 SGHDN, CDR2 FVKESK. The trim removed 2 bases at V and 4 bases at J, leaving 7 bases unmatched. The CDR3 extends over 15 amino acids. The CDR3 sequence: CASSQTLADPYEQYF. The CDR3 nucleotides read TGTGCCAGCAGCCAAACACTAGCGGACCCTTACGAGCAGTACTTC.

V is TRBV5-5 and J is TRBJ2-1; 9 nucleotides match TRBD2. The germline gives CDR1 SGHKS, CDR2 YYEKEE (reference sequence). J was trimmed by 7 bases and V by 0 bases; bases with no gene match: 8. The CDR3 contains 16 residues. CDR3 region: CASSLAKGLAGNEQFF. CDR3 sequence (DNA): TGTGCCAGCAGCTTGGCCAAAGGCCTAGCGGGGAATGAGCAGTTCTTC.

The chain couples TRBV15 to TRBJ1-2, with D uncertain. Trimming removed 1 base from V and 2 bases from J, with 11 bases in between. The CDR3 totals 15 residues. Per germline, CDR1 LNHNV and CDR2 YYDKDF (reference sequence). In nucleotides, the CDR3 is TGTGCCACCAGCAGAGGAGGGCGAAACAACTATGGCTACACCTTC. Translated: CATSRGGRNNYGYTF.

The gene calls are TRBV5-4 and TRBJ1-1, with 8 bases fitting TRBD1. Germline lookup yields CDR1 SGHNT and CDR2 YYREEE (reference sequence). Losses at the gene ends were 4 bases for V and 8 bases for J; bases not matched to a gene: 4. The length of the CDR3 is 12 residues. The CDR3 sequence is CASSRQGMEAFF. The CDR3 region has the DNA TGTGCCAGCAGCCGACAGGGGATGGAAGCTTTCTTT.

The rearrangement uses TRBV27 and TRBJ2-3, with TRBD1 matching 7 bases. The J segment lost 4 bases and the V segment lost 6 bases, leaving 10 bases of the junction unmatched. CDR1 is MNHEY and CDR2 is SMNVEV in the germline V gene (reference sequence). The CDR3 spans 15 residues. This chain's CDR3 is CASRWDSGSPDTQYF. The CDR3 DNA follows: TGTGCCAGCAGATGGGACAGTGGAAGCCCAGATACGCAGTATTTT.

V gene TRBV5-4 combines with J gene TRBJ2-3, with D possibly being TRBD1 (5 bases). In germline, CDR1 is SGHNT, CDR2 YYREEE (reference sequence). The germline V and J ends were trimmed by 0 bases and 5 bases, with 16 bases remaining between them. The CDR3 covers 16 residues. As DNA, the CDR3 is TGTGCCAGCAGCTTGGCCCGGGCAGGGTCTCTAGATACGCAGTATTTT. Protein: CASSLARAGSLDTQYF.

The chain has TRBV2 and TRBJ2-3, with 8 nucleotides matching TRBD2. Germline lookup yields CDR1 SNHLY and CDR2 FYNNEI. The CDR3 consists of 13 residues. V lost 6 bases, J lost 6 bases, and 5 bases stayed unmatched. The CDR3 loop is CASSGGAGDTQYF. The DNA of the CDR3 is TGTGCCAGCAGCGGGGGGGCAGGTGATACGCAGTATTTT.

The chain recombines TRBV29-1 with TRBJ2-5; 8 nucleotides align to TRBD1. The CDR3 runs to 12 residues. Germline V gives CDR1 SQVTM, CDR2 ANQGSEA. Trimming took 7 bases from V and 0 from J; bases not matched to a gene: 1. The CDR3 DNA is TGCAGCGGGGGACAGGACCAAGAGACCCAGTACTTC. Residues: CSGGQDQETQYF.

The chain couples TRBV4-1 to TRBJ2-3, with 8 nucleotides matching TRBD2. This CDR3 has 17 amino acids. The germline gives CDR1 MGHRA, CDR2 YSYEKL. After removal of 1 base from V and 2 bases from J, the junction contained 8 bases not matched to a gene. CDR3 DNA sequence: TGCGCCAGCAGCCAAGCGGGAGGGGAGTTTACCACAGATACGCAGTATTTT. Its translation: CASSQAGGEFTTDTQYF.

The chain recombines TRBV2 with TRBJ2-4; 11 positions match TRBD2. V trimming: 8 bases; J trimming: 1 base; junction bases outside the gene matches: 10. The CDR3 is made up of 17 amino acids. Germline V gene data show CDR1 as SNHLY and CDR2 as FYNNEI. CDR3 sequence: CASFSSGGAGAKNIQYF. The DNA of the CDR3 is TGTGCCAGCTTTAGTAGCGGGGGGGCCGGGGCCAAAAACATTCAGTACTTC.